This T cell receptor (beta chain) was sequenced in a study of blood T cells in healthy people across ages. RNA extraction gave at least 5 micrograms of total RNA per sample. A J-beta primer mix and a sample-barcoded 5' primer were used in a second PCR of roughly 7 to 12 cycles. Tagging of each cDNA molecule was performed by a template-switch adaptor with 12 random nucleotides. From the 5' RACE reads, TCRdb called clonotypes with MiXCR, one entry per CDR3 protein. The data contain more than 700,000 distinct CDR3 sequences, around 50% of them seen just once; the ten biggest clones take up around a sixth. This CDR3 has 15 amino acids. The junction had 11 bases not matched to a gene; V was cut back by 7 bases and J by 6 bases. Germline values: CDR1 SNHLY, CDR2 FYNNEI.

The chain employs TRBV2 and TRBJ2-2, with 7 bases lining up with TRBD2. This receptor was identified in a man older than 75 in good health. Sequencing used blood. CDR3 sequence reads: CASIREGGPSGELFF. The CDR3 DNA is TGTGCCAGCATCCGAGAGGGAGGGCCGTCCGGGGAGCTGTTTTTT.